This T cell receptor (beta chain) comes out of a study of blood T cell repertoires in COVID-19. Contact with a PCR-confirmed or clinician-diagnosed COVID-19 case occurred within 2 weeks of entry. Sequencing was performed with immunoSEQ multiplex PCR; in TCRdb, only in-frame clones are kept and a portion is missing. The table shows approximately 280,000 clones, with around 84% occurring only once. The receptor's source is a man in his forties who had been exposed to COVID-19. The sequencing sample was made of PBMCs or T cells enriched from blood (not recorded which).

In DNA, the CDR3 is TGTGCCAGCAGTTCTGGCGGACTAGCGGGAGACGATGAGCAGTTCTTC. This translates into CASSSGGLAGDDEQFF. The chain combines TRBV27 with TRBJ2-1; 13 bases are a match to TRBD2. The CDR3 has 16 residues. Germline lookup yields CDR1 MNHEY and CDR2 SMNVEV (reference sequence). V gave up 4 bases and J gave up 8 bases; unmatched junction bases: 8.